This record concerns one T cell receptor (beta chain) sequence. This sample is part of a study of T cells in Graves' hyperthyroidism and ophthalmopathy. Amplification of TCR beta CDR3 regions used RNA as the template. A first-round RT-PCR of the TCR CDR3 used the HTBI primer set. TCRdb redid the calling of the multiplex PCR reads with MiXCR, one entry per CDR3 protein. The sample lists roughly 500,000 distinct CDR3 sequences, about 15% occurring once. J lost 4 bases, V lost 7 bases, and 11 bases had no gene match. CDR1 MNHNS and CDR2 SASEGT come from the germline V gene. This CDR3 has 16 residues. V and J are TRBV6-1 and TRBJ1-5; 9 bases map to TRBD1. This receptor was obtained from a woman aged 25 to 45 with Graves' ophthalmopathy. Sequencing input: blood. This CDR3 reads CASTPLGQGSNQPQHF. CDR3 nucleotide sequence: TGTGCCAGCACACCTCTCGGACAGGGGTCGAATCAGCCCCAGCATTTT.